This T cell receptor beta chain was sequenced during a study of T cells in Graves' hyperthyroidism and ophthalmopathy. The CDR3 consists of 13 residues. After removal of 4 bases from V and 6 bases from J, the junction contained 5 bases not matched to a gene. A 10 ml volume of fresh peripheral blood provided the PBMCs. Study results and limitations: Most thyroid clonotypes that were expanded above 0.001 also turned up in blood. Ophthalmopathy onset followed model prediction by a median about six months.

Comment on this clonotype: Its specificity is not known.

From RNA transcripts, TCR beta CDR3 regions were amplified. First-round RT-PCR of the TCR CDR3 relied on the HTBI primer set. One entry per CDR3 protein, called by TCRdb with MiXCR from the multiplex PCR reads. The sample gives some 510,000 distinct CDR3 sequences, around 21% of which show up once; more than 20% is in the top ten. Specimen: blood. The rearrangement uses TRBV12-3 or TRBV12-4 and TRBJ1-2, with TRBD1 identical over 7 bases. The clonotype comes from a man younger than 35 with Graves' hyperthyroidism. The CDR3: CASSSMTGNGYTF. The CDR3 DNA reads TGTGCCAGCAGTTCAATGACAGGGAATGGCTACACCTTC.